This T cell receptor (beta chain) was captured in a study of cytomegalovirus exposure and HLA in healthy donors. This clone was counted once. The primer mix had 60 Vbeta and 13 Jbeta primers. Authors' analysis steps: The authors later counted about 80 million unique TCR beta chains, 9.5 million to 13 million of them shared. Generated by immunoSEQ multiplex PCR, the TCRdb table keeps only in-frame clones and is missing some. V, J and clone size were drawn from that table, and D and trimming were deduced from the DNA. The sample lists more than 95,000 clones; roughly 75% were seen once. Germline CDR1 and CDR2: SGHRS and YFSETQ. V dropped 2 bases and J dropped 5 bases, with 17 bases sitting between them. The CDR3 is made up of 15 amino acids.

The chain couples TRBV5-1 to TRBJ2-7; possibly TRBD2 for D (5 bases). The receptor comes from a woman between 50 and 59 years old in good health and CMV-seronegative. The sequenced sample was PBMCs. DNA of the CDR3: TGCGCCAGCAGCTTCGAAGGTCTACTAGGTGACGAGCAGTACTTC. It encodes CASSFEGLLGDEQYF.